What follows are 30 T cell receptor beta chains derived from one specimen sequenced in a study of radiotherapy plus CTLA-4 blockade in lung cancer. Using immunoSEQ multiplex PCR, the repertoire was profiled, and TCRdb retains in-frame clones only, with some absent. The table has roughly 98,000 clones, approximately 82% seen once. The sample was peripheral blood, taken from a patient treated with radiotherapy plus ipilimumab. The receptors come from a human donor with non-small cell lung cancer that progressed on radiotherapy plus ipilimumab.

This clone was seen only once. V usage is TRBV18 and J usage is TRBJ1-1; 9 bases align to TRBD1. This CDR3 is 16 amino acids long. The ends lost 6 bases at V and 0 bases at J; junction bases unmatched: 8. CDR1 KGHSH and CDR2 LQKENI come from the germline V gene. CDR3: CASSAGQGTMNTEAFF. CDR3 sequence (DNA): TGTGCCAGCTCCGCGGGACAGGGTACAATGAACACTGAAGCTTTCTTT.

J is TRBJ1-1 and V is TRBV27; the D gene is possibly TRBD1 (6 bases). This CDR3 is 16 amino acids long. Germline V lookup: CDR1 MNHEY, CDR2 SMNVEV (reference sequence). Deletions cut 5 bases from V and 0 bases from J, with 16 bases between. The CDR3 region is CASSRRDTTVNTEAFF. In DNA, the CDR3 is TGTGCCAGCAGTCGCCGGGACACAACTGTGAACACTGAAGCTTTCTTT.

The chain links TRBV7-9 to TRBJ1-2; D may be TRBD1 (5 bases). The V and J ends lost 3 bases and 2 bases respectively, with 7 bases between them. The CDR3 totals 13 residues. The germline gives CDR1 SEHNR, CDR2 FQNEAQ (reference sequence). The CDR3 coding sequence is TGTGCCAGCAGCTTGGGACGGAACTATGGCTACACCTTC. This sequence encodes CASSLGRNYGYTF.

The chain employs TRBV10-3 and TRBJ2-6; D gene ambiguous. Looked up from germline, CDR1 is ENHRY and CDR2 is SYGVKD. The CDR3 spans 13 residues. Between the trimmed V and J ends, which lost 0 bases and 3 bases, there was a span of 0 bases. The CDR3 protein is CAISESGANVLTF. In nucleotides, the CDR3 is TGTGCCATCAGTGAGTCTGGGGCCAACGTCCTGACTTTC.

J is TRBJ1-6 and V is TRBV19; D gene unclear. The germline gives CDR1 LNHDA, CDR2 SQIVND (reference sequence). The CDR3 consists of 14 residues. V dropped 4 bases and J dropped 9 bases, with 13 bases sitting between them. The DNA of the CDR3 is TGTGCCAGTAGTAGGCTGGATATCGCTTCACCCCTCCACTTT. It translates to CASSRLDIASPLHF.

V gene TRBV5-1 combines with J gene TRBJ1-2; D remains ambiguous. Trimming left V 3 bases short and J 9 bases short, with 15 bases between. This CDR3 region has 13 residues. CDR1 is SGHRS, CDR2 YFSETQ, per germline. CDR3 sequence reads: CASSSQPGESYTF. Written as DNA, the CDR3 is TGCGCCAGCAGCTCCCAGCCCGGGGAAAGCTACACCTTC.

Only a few counts were recorded for this clone. This chain joins TRBV27 and TRBJ2-1, with a weak D call TRBD1 (6 bases). The germline gives CDR1 MNHEY, CDR2 SMNVEV (reference sequence). V was pared by 5 bases and J by 7 bases, with 15 bases between. The CDR3 contains 14 residues. The DNA for the CDR3 is TGTGCCAGCAGTGTAGCCGCAGGGGTGAATGAGCAGTTCTTC. This gives the protein CASSVAAGVNEQFF.

This chain links TRBV23-1 with TRBJ2-2; D is possibly TRBD1 (5 bases). TRBV23-1 is placed among ORFs of uncertain function. The length of the CDR3 is 14 residues. The V gene lost 4 bases and the J gene lost 4 bases, with 10 bases spanning the gap. As DNA, the CDR3 is TGCGCCAGCAGTCTGACAGTTATCACCGGGGAGCTGTTTTTT. Its translation is CASSLTVITGELFF.

The chain has TRBV7-8 and TRBJ2-7, with 8 bases matching TRBD1. With V trimmed by 4 bases and J by 7 bases, 6 bases remained unmatched. Germline CDR1 is SGHVS and CDR2 is FQNEAQ. This CDR3 is 13 amino acids long. CDR3 protein: CASSSGQGKEQYF. Here the CDR3 DNA reads TGTGCCAGCAGCTCTGGACAGGGCAAGGAGCAGTACTTC.

J is TRBJ1-3 and V is TRBV7-9, with D unresolved. This CDR3 is built from 13 residues. CDR1 and CDR2 from the germline V gene are SEHNR and FQNEAQ (reference sequence). Trimming stripped 4 bases from V and 4 bases from J, with 8 bases between. CDR3 coding DNA: TGTGCCAGCAGCTACTCTAGGGGAAACACCATATATTTT. Translating gives CASSYSRGNTIYF. Full variable domain (missing parts from reference TRBV7-9 and TRBJ1-3): DTGVSQNPRHKITKRGQNVTFRCDPISEHNRLYWYRQTLGQGPEFLTYFQNEAQLEKSRLLSDRFSAERPKGSFSTLEIQRTEQGDSAMYLCASSYSRGNTIYFGEGSWLTVV.

The rearrangement joins TRBV18 to TRBJ1-5, with 9 bases fitting TRBD1. Trimming cost V 4 bases and J 11 bases; bases outside gene matches: 12. CDR3 length: 15 residues. Germline V CDR1 and CDR2: KGHSH, LQKENI. The CDR3 region is CASSRPGQGSEAQHF. CDR3 bases: TGTGCCAGCTCACGACCGGGACAGGGATCCGAGGCCCAGCATTTT. Drawing the rest from reference TRBV18 and TRBJ1-5, the complete variable domain is NAGVMQNPRHLVRRRGQEARLRCSPMKGHSHVYWYRQLPEEGLKFMVYLQKENIIDESGMPKERFSAEFPKEGPSILRIQQVVRGDSAAYFCASSRPGQGSEAQHFGDGTRLSIL.

V is TRBV2 and J is TRBJ2-1; no clear D. In germline, CDR1 is SNHLY, CDR2 FYNNEI. Trimming took off 4 bases at V and 8 bases at J, with 12 bases between the two ends. This CDR3 region has 13 residues. DNA of the CDR3: TGTGCCAGCAGTGTGGAAAAAGGACATGAGCAGTTCTTC. Translating gives CASSVEKGHEQFF.

This chain uses TRBV7-9 with TRBJ2-2; D is perhaps TRBD1 or TRBD2 (5 bases each). Germline V gene sequence: CDR1 SEHNR, CDR2 FQNEAQ (reference sequence). This CDR3 has 19 amino acids. The ends were cut back, 5 bases at V and 1 base at J, with 23 bases in the middle. In nucleotides, the CDR3 is TGTGCCAGCAGCACCACGGGGCCCTCACCCCGGTGGAACACCGGGGAGCTGTTTTTT. As protein: CASSTTGPSPRWNTGELFF.

This clone was detected a few times. The chain joins TRBV6-1 to TRBJ1-3; the D is unclear. V lost 6 bases, J lost 4 bases, and 13 bases lay in between. The CDR3 runs to 14 residues. Germline assignment: CDR1 MNHNS and CDR2 SASEGT. CDR3 loop: CASRNTPGGNTIYF. The DNA of the CDR3 is TGTGCCAGCAGGAACACCCCGGGGGGAAACACCATATATTTT.

The chain uses TRBV30 and TRBJ1-1, with D possibly TRBD1 on 6 matching bases. The length of the CDR3 is 14 residues. Looked up from germline, CDR1 is GTSNPN and CDR2 is SVGIG (reference sequence). V lost 5 bases and J lost 3, with 16 bases in between. The chain's CDR3 is CAWYPGVGYTEAFF. CDR3 nucleotides: TGTGCCTGGTATCCAGGGGTCGGGTACACTGAAGCTTTCTTT.

This clone was recorded a few times. The genes are TRBV7-9 and TRBJ2-5, with 10 bases that match TRBD1. Germline V lookup: CDR1 SEHNR, CDR2 FQNEAQ (reference sequence). CDR3 length equals 14 residues. Trimming at V came to 6 bases and at J to 3 bases, leaving 4 bases not matched to a gene. The CDR3 sequence is CASRPGQGEETQYF. In DNA form, the CDR3 reads TGTGCCAGCAGACCCGGACAGGGGGAAGAGACCCAGTACTTC.

The chain joins TRBV20-1 to TRBJ2-7; maybe TRBD2 (6 bases). The CDR3 spans 11 residues. The V and J ends lost 6 bases and 6 bases respectively, with 12 bases between them. Germline CDR1 DFQATT, CDR2 SNEGSKA (reference sequence). CDR3 in DNA: TGCAGTGCATTTCTAGCGTCCGAGCAGTACTTC. Its translation: CSAFLASEQYF.

This clone was seen just once. The CDR3 spells CASSQMDRDLQPQHF. The CDR3 coding sequence is TGCGCCAGCAGCCAGATGGACAGGGACCTTCAGCCCCAGCATTTT. This sequence joins TRBV4-1 and TRBJ1-5; 8 bases match TRBD1. The junction had 7 bases not matched to a gene; V was cut back by 3 bases and J by 6 bases. CDR1 is MGHRA and CDR2 is YSYEKL in the germline V gene. There are 15 residues in the CDR3.

This chain uses TRBV6-5 with TRBJ1-1; 7 positions match TRBD1. With 5 bases clipped from V and 4 bases from J, the junction kept 10 bases outside the gene matches. Germline V gives CDR1 MNHEY, CDR2 SVGAGI. The CDR3 has 15 amino acids. The CDR3 sequence is CASSVHRGEGTEAFF. The CDR3 DNA sequence: TGTGCCAGCAGTGTCCACAGGGGTGAAGGCACTGAAGCTTTCTTT.

This chain links TRBV2 with TRBJ2-3; TRBD2 agrees at 9 bases. Trimming removed 6 bases from V and 7 bases from J; junction bases left unmatched: 11. Germline V gene sequence: CDR1 SNHLY, CDR2 FYNNEI. The CDR3 has 15 amino acids. This chain's CDR3 is CASSPSGTSRNTQYF. The CDR3 DNA is TGTGCCAGCAGCCCCTCGGGGACTAGCAGGAATACGCAGTATTTT.

The chain employs TRBV30 and TRBJ2-1; TRBD2 aligns across 7 bases. The CDR3 sequence is 18 residues long. With V trimmed by 3 bases and J by 1 base, 15 bases remained unmatched. Germline V gene sequence: CDR1 GTSNPN, CDR2 SVGIG (reference sequence). CDR3: CAWRPVWAGAGSYNEQFF. Written as DNA, the CDR3 is TGTGCCTGGAGACCCGTGTGGGCGGGAGCTGGGTCCTACAATGAGCAGTTCTTC.

V is TRBV5-1 and J is TRBJ2-7; 8 nucleotides line up with TRBD1. This CDR3 spans 15 amino acids. V shed 7 bases, J shed 4 bases, and the junction held 13 bases outside the gene matches. Germline CDR1 is SGHRS and CDR2 is YFSETQ. The CDR3 region is CASRGTGGGRYEQYF. DNA of the CDR3: TGCGCCAGCCGAGGAACAGGGGGTGGAAGGTACGAGCAGTACTTC.

The CDR3 protein is CASSATGTMNTEAFF. The CDR3 coding sequence is TGCGCCAGCAGCGCGACCGGGACGATGAACACTGAAGCTTTCTTT. The genes are TRBV5-1 and TRBJ1-1; possibly TRBD1 for D (5 bases). V was shortened by 4 bases and J by 0 bases, with 13 bases between the two germline ends. Germline V gene sequence: CDR1 SGHRS, CDR2 YFSETQ. This CDR3 is 15 amino acids long.

This clone appeared once. The chain uses TRBV5-1 and TRBJ2-5, with 14 positions matching TRBD2. The CDR3 loop spans 18 amino acids. V trimming: 3 bases; J trimming: 5 bases; junction bases outside the gene matches: 12. Germline V gene data show CDR1 as SGHRS and CDR2 as YFSETQ. The CDR3 nucleotides are TGCGCCAGCAGCTGGGCGACTAGCGGGAGGGCCCTCGGGGAGACCCAGTACTTC. As protein: CASSWATSGRALGETQYF.

V gene TRBV4-2 combines with J gene TRBJ1-1; 8 nucleotides agree with TRBD1. CDR1 is LGHNA, CDR2 YNFKEQ, per germline. After removal of 4 bases from V and 1 base from J, the junction contained 2 bases not matched to a gene. This CDR3 region has 14 residues. This CDR3 is CASSLGQENTEAFF. DNA for the CDR3: TGTGCCAGCAGCCTGGGACAGGAGAACACTGAAGCTTTCTTT.

The chain combines TRBV5-8 with TRBJ1-1; TRBD1 might be the D (5 bases). V lost 3 bases to trimming and J lost 0 bases, with 9 bases between them. CDR1 and CDR2 from the germline V gene are SGHTS and YDEGEE. CDR3 length: 14 residues. This CDR3 reads CASSWDVVNTEAFF. In DNA, the CDR3 is TGTGCCAGCAGCTGGGACGTAGTGAACACTGAAGCTTTCTTT.

V is TRBV29-1 and J is TRBJ1-1; possible D gene TRBD1, 6 bases. The CDR3 spans 14 residues. V shed 7 bases and J shed 1 base, with 16 bases lying between them. Germline V lookup: CDR1 SQVTM, CDR2 ANQGSEA. The CDR3 region is CSARGGQRNTEAFF. The CDR3 nucleotides read TGCAGCGCGCGAGGTGGACAGAGGAACACTGAAGCTTTCTTT.

The J gene is TRBJ2-1, the V gene TRBV27, with TRBD2 matching 11 bases. V was pared by 10 bases and J by 8 bases, with 10 bases of the junction left unmatched. Germline CDR1 is MNHEY and CDR2 is SMNVEV (reference sequence). The CDR3 is 14 amino acids. The CDR3 DNA reads TGTGCCACCGCGGTTAGCGGGAGGGTTGATGAGCAGTTCTTC. Translated, it gives CATAVSGRVDEQFF.

V usage is TRBV7-8 and J usage is TRBJ2-7, with TRBD2 matching over 7 bases. Germline CDR1 SGHVS, CDR2 FQNEAQ. V lost 1 base to trimming and J lost 1 base; unmatched junction nucleotides: 1. There are 14 residues in the CDR3. CDR3 nucleotides: TGTGCCAGCAGCTTAGGGGGGGGTTCCTACGAGCAGTACTTC. Amino acid sequence: CASSLGGGSYEQYF.

The chain uses TRBV23-1 and TRBJ1-2, with D possibly matching TRBD1 (5 bases). TRBV23-1 is placed among ORFs of uncertain function. The CDR3 loop spans 18 amino acids. V was shortened by 2 bases and J by 0 bases, with 19 bases between the two germline ends. CDR3 region: CASSQMGTRGGTNYGYTF. Written as DNA, the CDR3 is TGCGCCAGCAGTCAAATGGGAACGCGGGGGGGAACTAACTATGGCTACACCTTC.